This T cell receptor (beta chain) was identified in a study of blood T cells in healthy people across ages. Across the whole study: About one barcoded TCR beta cDNA was captured per two T cells.

The sample holds many counts of this clonotype. The CDR3 covers 15 residues. Deletions cut 1 base from V and 2 bases from J, with 12 bases between. Germline lookup yields CDR1 MGHRA and CDR2 YSYEKL. Next came a second PCR, run for roughly 6 to 11 cycles, which used a sample-barcoded 5' primer along with a J-beta primer mix. TCRdb reprocessed the 5' RACE reads via MiXCR and lists one record per CDR3 protein. The sample has roughly 640,000 distinct CDR3 sequences; approximately 30% are singletons. Total RNA was isolated from each sample in quantities of at least 5 micrograms. This receptor was identified in a woman older than 75 in good health. Sequencing was done on a sample of blood. This chain connects TRBV4-1 to TRBJ2-7; a possible D gene is TRBD1 (5 bases). The CDR3 coding sequence is TGCGCCAGCAGCCAAGGGGCAGGGAATGCCTACGAGCAGTACTTC. The encoded protein is CASSQGAGNAYEQYF.